This TCR beta chain was sequenced during a study of blood T cell repertoires in COVID-19. Study details: Spain, Italy and the United States supplied samples that represented acute and convalescent COVID-19.

From germline, CDR1 is LGHDT and CDR2 YNNKEL (reference sequence). The CDR3 is 16 residues long. V was trimmed by 2 bases and J by 9 bases, leaving 17 bases between them. Authors' methods: Amplification with reference gene primers provided the estimates of nucleated cell counts. Clones were sequenced by immunoSEQ multiplex PCR, and TCRdb holds only the in-frame ones, with some missing. Clonal size and the V and J genes are those of that table, whereas D and trimming came from the DNA. The sample contains more than 70,000 clones, approximately 89% of which appear only once. The specimen was peripheral blood. V is TRBV3-1 (or the pseudogene TRBV3-2) and J is TRBJ1-6; unclear D gene. The receptor was isolated from a man between 50 and 59 years old with active COVID-19. CDR3 amino acids: CASSQTVRAGGSPLHF. CDR3 sequence (DNA): TGTGCCAGCAGCCAAACCGTTAGGGCGGGAGGTTCACCCCTCCACTTT.